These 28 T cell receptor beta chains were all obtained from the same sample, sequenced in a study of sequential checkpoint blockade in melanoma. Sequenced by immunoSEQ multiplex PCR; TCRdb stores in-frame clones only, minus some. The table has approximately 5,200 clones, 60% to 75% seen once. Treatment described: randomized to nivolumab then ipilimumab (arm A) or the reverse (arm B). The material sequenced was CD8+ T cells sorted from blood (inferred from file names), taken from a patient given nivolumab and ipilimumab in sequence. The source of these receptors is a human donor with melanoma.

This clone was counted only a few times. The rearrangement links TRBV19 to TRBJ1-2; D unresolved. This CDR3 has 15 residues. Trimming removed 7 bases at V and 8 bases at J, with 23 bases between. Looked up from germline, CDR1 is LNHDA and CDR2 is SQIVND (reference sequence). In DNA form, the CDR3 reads TGTGCCAGTAATGAGTTTTTCGGGGTATCGGTCGGCTACACCTTC. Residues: CASNEFFGVSVGYTF. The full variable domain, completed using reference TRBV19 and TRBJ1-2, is DGGITQSPKYLFRKEGQNVTLSCEQNLNHDAMYWYRQDPGQGLRLIYYSQIVNDFQKGDIAEGYSVSREKKESFPLTVTSAQKNPTAFYLCASNEFFGVSVGYTFGSGTRLTVV.

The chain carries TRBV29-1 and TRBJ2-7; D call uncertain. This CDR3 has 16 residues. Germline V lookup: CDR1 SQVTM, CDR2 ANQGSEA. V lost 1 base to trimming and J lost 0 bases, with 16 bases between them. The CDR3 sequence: CSVEAPGRLGSYEQYF. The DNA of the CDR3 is TGCAGCGTTGAAGCCCCTGGCAGGCTGGGCTCCTACGAGCAGTACTTC.

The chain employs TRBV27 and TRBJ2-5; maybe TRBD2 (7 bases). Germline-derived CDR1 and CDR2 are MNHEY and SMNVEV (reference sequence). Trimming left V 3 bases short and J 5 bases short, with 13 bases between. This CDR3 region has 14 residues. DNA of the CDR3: TGTGCCAGCAGTTTGGGGGGGCGTTCGGAGACCCAGTACTTC. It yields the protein CASSLGGRSETQYF.

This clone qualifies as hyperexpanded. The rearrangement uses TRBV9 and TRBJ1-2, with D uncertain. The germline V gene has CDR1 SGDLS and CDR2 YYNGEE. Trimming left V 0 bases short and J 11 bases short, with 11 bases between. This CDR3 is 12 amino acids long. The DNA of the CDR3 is TGTGCCAGCAGCGTAGGGGCCGGTGGGTACACCTTC. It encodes CASSVGAGGYTF.

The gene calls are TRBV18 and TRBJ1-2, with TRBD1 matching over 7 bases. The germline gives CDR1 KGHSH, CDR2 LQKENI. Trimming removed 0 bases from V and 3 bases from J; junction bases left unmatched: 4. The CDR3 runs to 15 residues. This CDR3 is CASSPPWTGDYGYTF. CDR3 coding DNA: TGTGCCAGCTCACCACCTTGGACAGGTGACTATGGCTACACCTTC. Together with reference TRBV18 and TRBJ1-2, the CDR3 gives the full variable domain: NAGVMQNPRHLVRRRGQEARLRCSPMKGHSHVYWYRQLPEEGLKFMVYLQKENIIDESGMPKERFSAEFPKEGPSILRIQQVVRGDSAAYFCASSPPWTGDYGYTFGSGTRLTVV.

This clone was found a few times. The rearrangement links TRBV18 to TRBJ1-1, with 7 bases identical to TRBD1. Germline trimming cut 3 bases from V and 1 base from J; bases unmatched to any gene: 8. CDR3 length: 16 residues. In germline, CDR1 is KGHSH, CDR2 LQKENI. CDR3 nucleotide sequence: TGTGCCAGCTCACCGGCGGAAGGGGGCCGGAACACTGAAGCTTTCTTT. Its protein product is CASSPAEGGRNTEAFF.

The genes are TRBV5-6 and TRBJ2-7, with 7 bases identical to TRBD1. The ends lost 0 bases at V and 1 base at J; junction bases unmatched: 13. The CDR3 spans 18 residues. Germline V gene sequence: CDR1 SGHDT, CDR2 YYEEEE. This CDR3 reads CASSLATFGTAKSYEQYF. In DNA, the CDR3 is TGTGCCAGCAGCTTGGCTACCTTTGGGACAGCAAAATCCTACGAGCAGTACTTC.

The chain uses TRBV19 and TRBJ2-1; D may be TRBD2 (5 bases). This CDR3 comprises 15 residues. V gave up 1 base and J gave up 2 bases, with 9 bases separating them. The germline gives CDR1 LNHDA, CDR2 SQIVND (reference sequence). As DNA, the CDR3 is TGTGCCAGTAGTATAGGAGGGAGAGCCTACAATGAGCAGTTCTTC. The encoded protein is CASSIGGRAYNEQFF.

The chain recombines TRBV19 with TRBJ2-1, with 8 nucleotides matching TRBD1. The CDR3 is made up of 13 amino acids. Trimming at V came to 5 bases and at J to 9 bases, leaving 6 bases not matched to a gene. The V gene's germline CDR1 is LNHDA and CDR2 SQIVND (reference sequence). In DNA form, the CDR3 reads TGTGCCAGTAGTTGGACAGGGTCGGGTGAGCAGTTCTTC. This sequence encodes CASSWTGSGEQFF.

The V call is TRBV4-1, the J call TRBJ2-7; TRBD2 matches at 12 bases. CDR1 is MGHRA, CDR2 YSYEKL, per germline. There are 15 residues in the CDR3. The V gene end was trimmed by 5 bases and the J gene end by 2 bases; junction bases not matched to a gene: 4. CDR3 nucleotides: TGCGCCAGCAGCATAAGACTAGCGGGAGCCTACGAGCAGTACTTC. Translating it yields CASSIRLAGAYEQYF.

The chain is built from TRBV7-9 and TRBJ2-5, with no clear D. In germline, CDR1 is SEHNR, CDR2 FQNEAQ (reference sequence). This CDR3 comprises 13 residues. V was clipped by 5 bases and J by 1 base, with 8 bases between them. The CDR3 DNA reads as TGTGCCAGCAGCCCAGAATCCCAAGAGACCCAGTACTTC. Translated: CASSPESQETQYF.

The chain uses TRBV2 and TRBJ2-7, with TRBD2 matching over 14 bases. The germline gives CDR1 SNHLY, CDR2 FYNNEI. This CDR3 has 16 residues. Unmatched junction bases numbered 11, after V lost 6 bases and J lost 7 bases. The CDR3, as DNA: TGTGCCAGCAGGGAACCGACTAGCGGGGGGGCCGGGGAGCAGTACTTC. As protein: CASREPTSGGAGEQYF.

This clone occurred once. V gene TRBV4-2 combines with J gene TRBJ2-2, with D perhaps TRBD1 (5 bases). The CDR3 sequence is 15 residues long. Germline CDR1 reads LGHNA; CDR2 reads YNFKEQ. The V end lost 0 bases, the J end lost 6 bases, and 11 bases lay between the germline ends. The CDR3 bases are TGTGCCAGCAGCCAAGAACAGCAGGGTTCCGGGGAGCTGTTTTTT. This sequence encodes CASSQEQQGSGELFF.

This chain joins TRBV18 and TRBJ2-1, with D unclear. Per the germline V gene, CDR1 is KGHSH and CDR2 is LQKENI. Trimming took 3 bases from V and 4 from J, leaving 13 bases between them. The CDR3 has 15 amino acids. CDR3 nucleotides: TGTGCCAGCTCACCCGGGTCTACTGGATACAATGAGCAGTTCTTC. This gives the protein CASSPGSTGYNEQFF.

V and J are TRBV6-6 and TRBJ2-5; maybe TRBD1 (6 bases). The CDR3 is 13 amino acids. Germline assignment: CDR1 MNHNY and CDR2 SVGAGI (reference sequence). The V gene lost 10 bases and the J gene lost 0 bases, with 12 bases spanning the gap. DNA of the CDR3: TGTGCCACCCGAAGGGACAACCAAGAGACCCAGTACTTC. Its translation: CATRRDNQETQYF.

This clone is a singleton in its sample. In DNA, the CDR3 is TGTGCCAGCAGCTTGGCCGGGACAGGGAACGAGCAGTACTTC. This encodes CASSLAGTGNEQYF. The rearrangement links TRBV5-6 to TRBJ2-7; 9 nucleotides line up with TRBD1. CDR3 length: 14 residues. Germline CDR1 SGHDT, CDR2 YYEEEE. Germline trimming cut 0 bases from V and 5 bases from J; bases unmatched to any gene: 3.

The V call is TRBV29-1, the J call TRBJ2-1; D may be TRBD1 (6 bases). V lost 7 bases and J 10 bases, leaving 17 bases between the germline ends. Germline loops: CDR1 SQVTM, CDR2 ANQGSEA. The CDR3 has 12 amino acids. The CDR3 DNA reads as TGCAGCGCCGAGAACAGGGACGCAGAGCAGTTCTTC. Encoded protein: CSAENRDAEQFF.

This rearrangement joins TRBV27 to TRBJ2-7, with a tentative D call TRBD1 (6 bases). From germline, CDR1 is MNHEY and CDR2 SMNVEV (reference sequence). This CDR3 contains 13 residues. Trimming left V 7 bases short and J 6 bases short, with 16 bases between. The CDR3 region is CASTPGHLSEQYF. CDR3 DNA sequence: TGTGCCAGCACCCCGGGACACCTTAGCGAGCAGTACTTC.

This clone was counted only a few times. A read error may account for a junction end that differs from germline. CDR3 in amino acids: CATSGGSPLHF. Here the CDR3 DNA reads TGTGCCACCAGTGGGGGGTCACCCCTCCACTTT. The V call is TRBV6-6, the J call TRBJ1-6; TRBD1 might be the D (5 bases). This CDR3 has 11 residues. The V gene's germline CDR1 is MNHNY and CDR2 SVGAGI (reference sequence).

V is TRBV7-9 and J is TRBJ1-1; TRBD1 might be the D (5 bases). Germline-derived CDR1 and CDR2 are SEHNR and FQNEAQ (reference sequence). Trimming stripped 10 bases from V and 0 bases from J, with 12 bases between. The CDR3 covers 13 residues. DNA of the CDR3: TGTGCCAACAGTGACAGCATGAACACTGAAGCTTTCTTT. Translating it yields CANSDSMNTEAFF.

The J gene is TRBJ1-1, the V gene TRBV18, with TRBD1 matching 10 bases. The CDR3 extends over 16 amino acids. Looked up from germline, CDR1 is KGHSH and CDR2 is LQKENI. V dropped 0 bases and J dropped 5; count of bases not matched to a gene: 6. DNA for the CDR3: TGTGCCAGCTCACCACCGGACAGGGGGGTTGGGACTGAAGCTTTCTTT. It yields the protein CASSPPDRGVGTEAFF.

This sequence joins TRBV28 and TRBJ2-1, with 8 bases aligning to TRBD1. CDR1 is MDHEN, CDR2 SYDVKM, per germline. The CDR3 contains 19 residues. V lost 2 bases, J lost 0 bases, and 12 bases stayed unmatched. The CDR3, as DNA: TGTGCCAGCAGTTTAATGATAAGTGGGGACAGGAGCTCCTACAATGAGCAGTTCTTC. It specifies CASSLMISGDRSSYNEQFF.

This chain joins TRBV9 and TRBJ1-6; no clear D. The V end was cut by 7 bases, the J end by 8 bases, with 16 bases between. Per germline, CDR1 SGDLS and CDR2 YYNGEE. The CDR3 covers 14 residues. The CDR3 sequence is CASGVGLLDSPLHF. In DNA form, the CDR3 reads TGTGCCAGCGGGGTAGGTCTCCTTGATTCACCCCTCCACTTT.

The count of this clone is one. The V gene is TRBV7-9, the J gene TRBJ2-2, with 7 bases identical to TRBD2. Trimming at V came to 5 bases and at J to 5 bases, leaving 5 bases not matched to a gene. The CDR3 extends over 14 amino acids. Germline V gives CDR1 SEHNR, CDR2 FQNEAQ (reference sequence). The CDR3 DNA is TGTGCCAGCAGCCCCCGGGGAGGGACCGGGGAGCTGTTTTTT. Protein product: CASSPRGGTGELFF. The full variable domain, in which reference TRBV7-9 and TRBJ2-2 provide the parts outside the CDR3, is DTGVSQNPRHKITKRGQNVTFRCDPISEHNRLYWYRQTLGQGPEFLTYFQNEAQLEKSRLLSDRFSAERPKGSFSTLEIQRTEQGDSAMYLCASSPRGGTGELFFGEGSRLTVL.

The CDR3 sequence: CASSHIHFSGANVLTF. The CDR3, as DNA: TGCGCCAGCAGTCACATTCACTTCTCTGGGGCCAACGTCCTGACTTTC. The V gene is TRBV23-1, the J gene TRBJ2-6; D gene uncertain. TRBV23-1 belongs to the ORF category, with a function that is uncertain. CDR3 length equals 16 residues. Trimming removed 3 bases from V and 0 bases from J, with 9 bases in between.

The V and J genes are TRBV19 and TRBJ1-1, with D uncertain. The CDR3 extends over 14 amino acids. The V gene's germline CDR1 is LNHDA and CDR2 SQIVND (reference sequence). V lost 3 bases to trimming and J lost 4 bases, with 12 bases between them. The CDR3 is CASSIFGYSTEAFF. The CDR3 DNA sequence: TGTGCCAGTAGTATTTTCGGCTACAGCACTGAAGCTTTCTTT.

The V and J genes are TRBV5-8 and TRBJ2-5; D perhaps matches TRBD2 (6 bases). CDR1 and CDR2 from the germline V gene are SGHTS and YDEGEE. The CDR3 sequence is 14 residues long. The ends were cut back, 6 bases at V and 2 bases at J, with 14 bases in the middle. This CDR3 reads CASILEGLQETQYF. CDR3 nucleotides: TGTGCCAGCATCCTAGAAGGACTACAAGAGACCCAGTACTTC.

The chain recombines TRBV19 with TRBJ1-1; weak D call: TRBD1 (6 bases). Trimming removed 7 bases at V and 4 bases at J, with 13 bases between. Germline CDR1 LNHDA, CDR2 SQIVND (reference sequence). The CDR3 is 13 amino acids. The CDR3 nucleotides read TGTGCCAGTAATAGGGGGTGGTTCACTGAAGCTTTCTTT. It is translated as CASNRGWFTEAFF. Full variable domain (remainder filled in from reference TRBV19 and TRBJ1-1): DGGITQSPKYLFRKEGQNVTLSCEQNLNHDAMYWYRQDPGQGLRLIYYSQIVNDFQKGDIAEGYSVSREKKESFPLTVTSAQKNPTAFYLCASNRGWFTEAFFGQGTRLTVV.